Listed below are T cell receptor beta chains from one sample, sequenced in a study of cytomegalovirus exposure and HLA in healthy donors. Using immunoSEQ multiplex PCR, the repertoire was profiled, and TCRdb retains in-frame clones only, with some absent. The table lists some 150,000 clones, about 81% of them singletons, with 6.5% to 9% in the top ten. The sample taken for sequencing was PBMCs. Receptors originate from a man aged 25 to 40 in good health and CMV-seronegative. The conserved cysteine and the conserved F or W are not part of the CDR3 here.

CDR3 protein: ASSVSDTSGANVLT; CDR3 length: 14; V gene: TRBV6-4; J gene: TRBJ2-6
CDR3 protein: AWSPRPRNNSPLH; CDR3 length: 13; V gene: TRBV30; J gene: TRBJ1-6
CDR3 protein: ASSLDRAANSQY; CDR3 length: 12; V gene: TRBV5-1; J gene: TRBJ2-4
CDR3 protein: ASSDLSTGGTEAF; CDR3 length: 13; V gene: TRBV6-1; J gene: TRBJ1-1
CDR3 protein: ASSARDSYFTGELF; CDR3 length: 14; V gene: TRBV5-1; J gene: TRBJ2-2
CDR3 protein: ASREGAGGLYEQY; CDR3 length: 13; V gene: TRBV2; J gene: TRBJ2-7
CDR3 protein: ASSQESRNTEAF; CDR3 length: 12; V gene: TRBV4-1; J gene: TRBJ1-1
CDR3 protein: ATHRGNTEAF; CDR3 length: 10; V gene: TRBV28; J gene: TRBJ1-1
CDR3 protein: ASSLPSGTTPYEQY; CDR3 length: 14; V gene: TRBV19; J gene: TRBJ2-7
CDR3 protein: ASSLVDRTKETQY; CDR3 length: 13; V gene: TRBV5-1; J gene: TRBJ2-5
CDR3 protein: ASSTGFREKLF; CDR3 length: 11; V gene: TRBV5-8; J gene: TRBJ1-4
CDR3 protein: ASSPGHSTDTQY; CDR3 length: 12; V gene: TRBV7-8; J gene: TRBJ2-3
CDR3 protein: ASTQGYGYT; CDR3 length: 9; V gene: TRBV19; J gene: TRBJ1-2
CDR3 protein: ASSLTSGSSYNEQF; CDR3 length: 14; V gene: TRBV11-2; J gene: TRBJ2-1
CDR3 protein: SAFYASGGRNTEAF; CDR3 length: 14; V gene: TRBV29-1; J gene: TRBJ1-1
CDR3 protein: ASRPGVDTEAF; CDR3 length: 11; V gene: TRBV28; J gene: TRBJ1-1
CDR3 protein: ASSEPRDYGYT; CDR3 length: 11; V gene: TRBV10-1; J gene: TRBJ1-2
CDR3 protein: ASRSRDTSETQY; CDR3 length: 12; V gene: TRBV7-9; J gene: TRBJ2-5
CDR3 protein: ASSLRGQARSYEQY; CDR3 length: 14; V gene: TRBV5-1; J gene: TRBJ2-7
CDR3 protein: ASSLGGASGGSIKEQY; CDR3 length: 16; V gene: TRBV7-2; J gene: TRBJ2-7
CDR3 protein: AWSGGGTDTQY; CDR3 length: 11; V gene: TRBV30; J gene: TRBJ2-3
CDR3 protein: ASSGTSGRQYEQY; CDR3 length: 13; V gene: TRBV10-2; J gene: TRBJ2-7
CDR3 protein: ASSAPDRVGNEQF; CDR3 length: 13; V gene: TRBV28; J gene: TRBJ2-1
CDR3 protein: ASSDPSGGRSGNTIY; CDR3 length: 15; V gene: TRBV2; J gene: TRBJ1-3
CDR3 protein: ASRGRRIDYGYT; CDR3 length: 12; V gene: TRBV6-5; J gene: TRBJ1-2
CDR3 protein: ASTWTGRYEQY; CDR3 length: 11; V gene: TRBV2; J gene: TRBJ2-7
CDR3 protein: ASSFGTENTGELF; CDR3 length: 13; V gene: TRBV28; J gene: TRBJ2-2
CDR3 protein: ASSDSSTGMTEAF; CDR3 length: 13; V gene: TRBV6-1; J gene: TRBJ1-1
CDR3 protein: SVDRTGNYGYT; CDR3 length: 11; V gene: TRBV29-1; J gene: TRBJ1-2
CDR3 protein: SVDSPSGRAHNEQF; CDR3 length: 14; V gene: TRBV29-1; J gene: TRBJ2-1
CDR3 protein: ASSRIAGGVTGELF; CDR3 length: 14; V gene: TRBV5-8; J gene: TRBJ2-2
CDR3 protein: ASSYQQGLSEQY; CDR3 length: 12; V gene: TRBV6-5; J gene: TRBJ2-7
CDR3 protein: ATTPNQPQH; CDR3 length: 9; V gene: TRBV6-6; J gene: TRBJ1-5
CDR3 protein: ASDPFGGRDLNEQF; CDR3 length: 14; V gene: TRBV5-1; J gene: TRBJ2-1
CDR3 protein: AWSGGRGGTGELF; CDR3 length: 13; V gene: TRBV30; J gene: TRBJ2-2
CDR3 protein: AWSYLAANTGELF; CDR3 length: 13; V gene: TRBV30; J gene: TRBJ2-2
CDR3 protein: ASSLRTEEGYT; CDR3 length: 11; V gene: TRBV27; J gene: TRBJ1-2
CDR3 protein: SALGQAANYGYT; CDR3 length: 12; V gene: TRBV29-1; J gene: TRBJ1-2
CDR3 protein: ASSATGGAGANVLT; CDR3 length: 14; V gene: TRBV7-9; J gene: TRBJ2-6
CDR3 protein: ASSEDPGLFSGNTIY; CDR3 length: 15; V gene: TRBV6-1; J gene: TRBJ1-3
CDR3 protein: ASSLQGSDTIY; CDR3 length: 11; V gene: TRBV27; J gene: TRBJ1-3
CDR3 protein: ASRSGTGEDNEQF; CDR3 length: 13; V gene: TRBV7-9; J gene: TRBJ2-1
CDR3 protein: ASSIVAGNTGELF; CDR3 length: 13; V gene: TRBV19; J gene: TRBJ2-2
CDR3 protein: ASRRDRGTETQY; CDR3 length: 12; V gene: TRBV6-5; J gene: TRBJ2-5
CDR3 protein: ASSLKQGFGEAF; CDR3 length: 12; V gene: TRBV7-3; J gene: TRBJ1-1
CDR3 protein: ASSEDPGTGYTEAF; CDR3 length: 14; V gene: TRBV2; J gene: TRBJ1-1
CDR3 protein: AITPGTRLTDTQY; CDR3 length: 13; V gene: TRBV2; J gene: TRBJ2-3
CDR3 protein: ASSIRTSGVIYNEQF; CDR3 length: 15; V gene: TRBV5-1; J gene: TRBJ2-1
CDR3 protein: ASSKGQGDTEAF; CDR3 length: 12; V gene: TRBV6-5; J gene: TRBJ1-1
CDR3 protein: ASSEGGSNSYEQY; CDR3 length: 13; V gene: TRBV6-1; J gene: TRBJ2-7
CDR3 protein: ASSSGGPEQY; CDR3 length: 10; V gene: TRBV7-2; J gene: TRBJ2-7
CDR3 protein: ATSRDWALGRGFNSPLH; CDR3 length: 17; V gene: TRBV15; J gene: TRBJ1-6
CDR3 protein: ASSPRESYNEQF; CDR3 length: 12; V gene: TRBV9; J gene: TRBJ2-1